This TCR beta chain comes out of a study of T cell repertoires in cytomegalovirus infection. Trimming removed 5 bases from V and 3 bases from J, with 19 bases in between. This CDR3 has 16 residues. Broader study findings: Cumulative public TCR beta family frequency identified CMV carriers with the relevant HLA.

This clonotype occurred a few times. No antigen is known for it. TCRdb independently ran MiXCR on the reads; one entry per CDR3 protein. The table records about 890,000 distinct CDR3 sequences, about 33% of them present only once. Source: cultured CD8+ T cells from PBMCs, taken from culture after CMV antigen stimulation. The chain employs TRBV12-3 or TRBV12-4 and TRBJ2-5; TRBD1 might be the D (5 bases). The clonotype originates from a human donor in good health (CMV status not recorded). Some clones in this sample may be carry-over from other donors' samples. Here the CDR3 DNA reads TGTGCCAGCAGTGGAGACAGAGCCGGAGACAAAGAGACCCAGTACTTC. It translates to CASSGDRAGDKETQYF.